Given below is one T cell receptor beta chain in context. The antigen remains unidentified. The CDR3 has 13 amino acids. The germline gives CDR1 SNHLY, CDR2 FYNNEI. Trimming took 8 bases from V and 0 from J; bases not matched to a gene: 1. The PCR was carried out with 60 Vbeta primers and 13 Jbeta primers. Some clones are missing from TCRdb's copy, which holds only in-frame ones; the method was immunoSEQ multiplex PCR. This table has about 59,000 clones, roughly 90% appearing once. The sample belongs to a study of cytomegalovirus exposure and HLA in healthy donors. Whole-study context: Ancestry clustering placed roughly 86% of under 450 genotyped donors in the Caucasian-associated cluster. Study-level results: Most TCR beta V segments were productive about 90% or about 30% of the time in an earlier analysis. Presence/absence analyses assumed roughly uniform sequencing depth across donors. Information on immune exposure was restricted to one variable (CMV serostatus).

The TCR comes from a man in his thirties or forties in good health and CMV-seropositive. Sequenced material: PBMCs. V usage is TRBV2 and J usage is TRBJ1-3; 7 positions match TRBD1. CDR3 loop: CASAGGSGNTIYF. Here the CDR3 DNA reads TGTGCCAGCGCAGGGGGCTCTGGAAACACCATATATTTT.